This TCR beta chain is from a study of blood T cell repertoires in COVID-19. Study-level information: Sites in the United States, Italy and Spain provided acute and convalescent COVID-19 samples.

How the authors handled the data: It was from reference gene primer amplification that nucleated cell counts were estimated. Clones were sequenced by immunoSEQ multiplex PCR, and TCRdb holds only the in-frame ones, with some missing. V, J and clone size are taken as reported in that table, and D and trimming were inferred from the DNA itself. The sample has 200,000 to 250,000 clones, roughly four fifths seen once. The age range of participants was about 18 to 95 years, with residence in more than 20 US areas. Among Cohort 3 donors, those recovered had two negative PCRs, clearance, or symptom resolution. Germline lookup yields CDR1 SGHRS and CDR2 YFSETQ. V was clipped by 4 bases and J by 0 bases, with 16 bases between them. The CDR3 has 16 amino acids.

The V and J genes are TRBV5-1 and TRBJ1-1; possible D gene TRBD1, 6 bases. The source material was PBMCs or T cells enriched from blood (not recorded which). This clonotype was sampled from a man aged 40-49 years who had recovered from COVID-19. In DNA form, the CDR3 reads TGCGCCAGCAGCCTAGAGGACAGAAACATGAACACTGAAGCTTTCTTT. Amino acid sequence: CASSLEDRNMNTEAFF.